The 2 T cell receptor beta chains listed next were all sequenced from one sample in a study of blood T cell repertoires in COVID-19. Generated by immunoSEQ multiplex PCR, the TCRdb table keeps only in-frame clones and is missing some. Here the sample spans roughly 40,000 clones, 79% being singletons. The sample comprised peripheral blood. The receptors were gathered from a man in his 70s with acute or convalescent COVID-19.

The table lists this clone with a count of one. The rearrangement joins TRBV6-4 to TRBJ1-1, with a possible D match to TRBD1 (5 bases). CDR3 length equals 15 residues. V lost 0 bases and J 0 bases, leaving 8 bases between the germline ends. The V gene's germline CDR1 is MRHNA and CDR2 SNTAGT. The CDR3 DNA reads as TGTGCCAGCAGTGACTCGGGCAGGGTGAACACTGAAGCTTTCTTT. Its protein is CASSDSGRVNTEAFF.

Note on this clone: Its ends do not fully match the called genes, so a read error is possible. The chain is built from TRBV28 and TRBJ2-1, with TRBD2 as a possible D gene (6 bases). The germline V gene has CDR1 MDHEN and CDR2 SYDVKM. This CDR3 has 17 amino acids. The CDR3: CASSTRRVAEAYNERFF. DNA of the CDR3: TGTGCCAGCAGTACCCGGAGGGTAGCAGAAGCCTACAATGAGCGGTTCTTC.